This paragraph reports one TCR beta chain. Here immunoSEQ multiplex PCR was the method, and the copy in TCRdb shows in-frame clones only, minus some. The table records roughly 40,000 clones, under 90% of them present only once. The data belong to a study of T cell changes during pregnancy in multiple sclerosis. Trimming shortened V by 3 bases and J by 1 base, and 6 bases separated the two germline ends. The CDR3 length is 13 residues. Germline loops: CDR1 SGHRS, CDR2 YFSETQ. The sequences come from CD4+ T cells from peripheral blood mononuclear cells, collected before pregnancy. The chain combines TRBV5-1 with TRBJ2-3; D gene unclear. The TCR comes from a female donor with multiple sclerosis, enrolled in a pregnancy study. The CDR3 DNA is TGCGCCAGCAGCTCTGTCGGCACAGATACGCAGTATTTT. It codes for CASSSVGTDTQYF. Together with reference TRBV5-1 and TRBJ2-3, the CDR3 gives the full variable domain: KAGVTQTPRYLIKTRGQQVTLSCSPISGHRSVSWYQQTPGQGLQFLFEYFSETQRNKGNFPGRFSGRQFSNSRSEMNVSTLELGDSALYLCASSSVGTDTQYFGPGTRLTVL.